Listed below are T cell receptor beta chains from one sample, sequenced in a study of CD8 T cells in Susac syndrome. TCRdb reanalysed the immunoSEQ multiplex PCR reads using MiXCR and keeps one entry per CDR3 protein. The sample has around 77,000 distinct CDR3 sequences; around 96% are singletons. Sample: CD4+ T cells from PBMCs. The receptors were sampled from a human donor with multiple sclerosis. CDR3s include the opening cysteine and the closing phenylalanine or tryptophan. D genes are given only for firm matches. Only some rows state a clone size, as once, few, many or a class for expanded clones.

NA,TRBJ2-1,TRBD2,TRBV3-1,CASSQGLAGDNEQFF,TGTGCCAGCAGCCAAGGACTAGCGGGGGACAATGAGCAGTTCTTC
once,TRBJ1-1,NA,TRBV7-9,CASSFGDMNTEAFF,TGTGCCAGCAGCTTCGGGGATATGAACACTGAAGCTTTCTTT
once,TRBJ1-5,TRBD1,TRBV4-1,CASSQGQGALQPQHF,TGCGCCAGCAGCCAAGGACAGGGGGCTCTCCAGCCCCAGCATTTT
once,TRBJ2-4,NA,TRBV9,CASSPRVSKNIQYF,TGTGCCAGCAGCCCCCGGGTTAGCAAAAACATTCAGTACTTC
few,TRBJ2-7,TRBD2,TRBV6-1,CASRLSTSGDPYEQYF,TGTGCCAGCAGGCTGTCGACTAGCGGGGATCCCTACGAGCAGTACTTC
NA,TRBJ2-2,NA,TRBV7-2,CASSLVARTGELFF,TGTGCCAGCAGCTTAGTGGCGCGCACCGGGGAGCTGTTTTTT
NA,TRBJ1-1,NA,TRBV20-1,CSVDTDSRTEAFF,TGCAGTGTAGATACGGATTCCCGCACTGAAGCTTTCTTT
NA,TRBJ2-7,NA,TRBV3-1,CASSPGLFPSEQYF,TGTGCCAGCAGCCCAGGACTGTTCCCCTCCGAGCAGTACTTC
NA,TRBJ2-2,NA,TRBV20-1,CSAIITNTGELFF,TGCAGTGCTATTATTACGAACACCGGGGAGCTGTTTTTT
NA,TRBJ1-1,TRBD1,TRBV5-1,CASSLLTGDKSEAFF,TGCGCCAGCAGCTTGTTGACAGGGGATAAATCTGAAGCTTTCTTT
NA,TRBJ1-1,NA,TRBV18,CASSPGTIAEAFF,TGTGCCAGCTCACCCGGGACAATCGCTGAAGCTTTCTTT
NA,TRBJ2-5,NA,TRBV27,CASSKLQGNQETQYF,TGTGCCAGCAGTAAACTACAGGGAAATCAAGAGACCCAGTACTTC
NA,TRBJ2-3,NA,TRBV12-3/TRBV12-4,CASNYRGTSTDTQYF,TGTGCCAGCAACTACCGGGGGACTAGCACAGATACGCAGTATTTT
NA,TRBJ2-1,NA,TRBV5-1,CASQQANGAMNEQFF,TGCGCCAGTCAACAGGCAAACGGTGCAATGAATGAGCAGTTCTTC
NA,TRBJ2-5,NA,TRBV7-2,CASSLVSQNTGGTQYF,TGTGCCAGCAGCTTAGTATCCCAGAACACCGGAGGGACCCAGTACTTC
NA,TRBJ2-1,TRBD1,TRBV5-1,CASSPPGQGLYNEQFF,TGCGCCAGCAGCCCTCCGGGACAGGGTTTGTACAATGAGCAGTTCTTC
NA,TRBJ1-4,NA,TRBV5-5,CASSSTGTTEKLFF,TGTGCCAGCAGCTCGACCGGGACAACTGAAAAACTGTTTTTT
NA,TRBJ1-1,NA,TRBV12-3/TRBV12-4,CASRKRHRVTEAFF,TGTGCCAGCAGAAAAAGACACAGGGTCACTGAAGCTTTCTTT
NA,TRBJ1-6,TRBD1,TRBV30,CAWNLNRGLYNSPLHF,TGTGCCTGGAATCTCAACAGGGGCCTATATAATTCACCCCTCCACTTT
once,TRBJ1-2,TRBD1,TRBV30,CAWRGRRTGDGYTF,TGTGCCTGGAGGGGGAGGAGGACAGGGGATGGCTACACCTTC
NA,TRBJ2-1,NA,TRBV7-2,CASSSRNSYNEQFF,TGTGCCAGCAGCTCCAGGAACTCCTACAATGAGCAGTTCTTC
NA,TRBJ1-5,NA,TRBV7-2,CASSLVGKSNQPQHF,TGTGCCAGCAGCTTAGTAGGGAAAAGCAATCAGCCCCAGCATTTT
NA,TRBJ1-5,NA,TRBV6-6,CASRRDLNQPQHF,TGTGCCAGCAGACGGGACTTAAATCAGCCCCAGCATTTT
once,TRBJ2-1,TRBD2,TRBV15,CATSSVFSGAYNEQFF,TGTGCCACCAGCAGTGTATTTAGCGGGGCCTACAATGAGCAGTTCTTC
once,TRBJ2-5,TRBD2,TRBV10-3,CAISAGGPQETQYF,TGTGCCATCTCAGCGGGGGGACCGCAAGAGACCCAGTACTTC